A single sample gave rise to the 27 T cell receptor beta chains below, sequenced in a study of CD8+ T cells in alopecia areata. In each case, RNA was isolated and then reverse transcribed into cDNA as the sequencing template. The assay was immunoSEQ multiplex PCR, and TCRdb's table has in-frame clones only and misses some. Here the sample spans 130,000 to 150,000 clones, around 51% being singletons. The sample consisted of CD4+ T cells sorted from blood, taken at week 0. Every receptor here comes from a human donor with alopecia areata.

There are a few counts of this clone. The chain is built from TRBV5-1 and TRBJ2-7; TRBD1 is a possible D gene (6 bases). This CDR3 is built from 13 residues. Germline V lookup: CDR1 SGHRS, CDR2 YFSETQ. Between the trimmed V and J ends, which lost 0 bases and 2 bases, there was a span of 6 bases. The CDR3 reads CASSLGDTYEQYF. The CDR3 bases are TGCGCCAGCAGCTTGGGGGACACCTACGAGCAGTACTTC.

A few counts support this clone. The CDR3 is CATSKIRDSNQPQHF. CDR3 in DNA: TGTGCCACCAGCAAGATCCGGGACAGCAATCAGCCCCAGCATTTT. The rearrangement uses TRBV15 and TRBJ1-5; weak D call: TRBD1 (5 bases). The CDR3 runs to 15 residues. The germline gives CDR1 LNHNV, CDR2 YYDKDF (reference sequence). V was shortened by 4 bases and J by 1 base, with 11 bases between the two germline ends.

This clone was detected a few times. The CDR3 coding sequence is TGTGCCAGTAGTACACCCACAGGACACCTGTTTTTT. Residues: CASSTPTGHLFF. This chain uses TRBV19 with TRBJ1-4; TRBD1 is a possible D gene (5 bases). The V gene's germline CDR1 is LNHDA and CDR2 SQIVND (reference sequence). This CDR3 is 12 amino acids long. The V end was cut by 4 bases, the J end by 14 bases, with 14 bases between.

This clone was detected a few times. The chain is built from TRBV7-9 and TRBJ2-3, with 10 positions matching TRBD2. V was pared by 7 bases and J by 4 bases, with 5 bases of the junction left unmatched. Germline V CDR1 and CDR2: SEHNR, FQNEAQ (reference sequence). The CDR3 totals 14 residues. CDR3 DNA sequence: TGTGCCAGCAACCCTAGCGGGAGCGCAGATACGCAGTATTTT. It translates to CASNPSGSADTQYF. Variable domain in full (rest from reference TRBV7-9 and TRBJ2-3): DTGVSQNPRHKITKRGQNVTFRCDPISEHNRLYWYRQTLGQGPEFLTYFQNEAQLEKSRLLSDRFSAERPKGSFSTLEIQRTEQGDSAMYLCASNPSGSADTQYFGPGTRLTVL.

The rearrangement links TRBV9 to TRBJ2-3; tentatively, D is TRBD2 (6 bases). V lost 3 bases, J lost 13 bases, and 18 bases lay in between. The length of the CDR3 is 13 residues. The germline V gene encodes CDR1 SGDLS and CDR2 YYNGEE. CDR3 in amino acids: CASSDGTATREYF. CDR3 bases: TGTGCCAGCAGCGATGGGACTGCCACTCGGGAGTATTTT.

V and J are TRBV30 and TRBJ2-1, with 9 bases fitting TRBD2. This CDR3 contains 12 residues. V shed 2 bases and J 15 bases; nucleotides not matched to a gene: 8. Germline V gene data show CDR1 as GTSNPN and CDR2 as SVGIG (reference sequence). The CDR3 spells CAWSSGSGGLFF. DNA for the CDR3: TGTGCCTGGAGTTCTGGTAGCGGGGGACTGTTCTTC.

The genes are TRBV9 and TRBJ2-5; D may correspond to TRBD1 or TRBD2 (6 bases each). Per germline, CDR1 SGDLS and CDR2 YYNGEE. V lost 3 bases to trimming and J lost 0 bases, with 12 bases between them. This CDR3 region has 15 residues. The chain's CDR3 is CASSARGGYQETQYF. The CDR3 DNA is TGTGCCAGCAGCGCCCGAGGGGGGTACCAAGAGACCCAGTACTTC.

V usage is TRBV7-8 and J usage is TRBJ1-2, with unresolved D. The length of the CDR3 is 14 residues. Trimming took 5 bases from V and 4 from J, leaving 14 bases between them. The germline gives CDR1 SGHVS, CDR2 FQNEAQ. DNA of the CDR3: TGTGCCAGCAGCGCCGACATAACTTCCTATGGCTACACCTTC. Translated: CASSADITSYGYTF.

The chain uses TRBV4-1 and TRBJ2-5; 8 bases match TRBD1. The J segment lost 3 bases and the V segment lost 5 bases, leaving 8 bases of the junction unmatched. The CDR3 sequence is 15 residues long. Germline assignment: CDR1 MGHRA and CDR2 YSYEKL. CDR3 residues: CASSSLGQVEETQYF. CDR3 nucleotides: TGCGCCAGCAGCTCACTGGGACAGGTCGAAGAGACCCAGTACTTC.

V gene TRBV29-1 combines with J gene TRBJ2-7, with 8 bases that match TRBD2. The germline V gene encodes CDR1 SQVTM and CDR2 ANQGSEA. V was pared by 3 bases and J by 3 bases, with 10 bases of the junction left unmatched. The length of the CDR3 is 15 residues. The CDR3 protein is CSVEGTSGVNYEQYF. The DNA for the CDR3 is TGCAGCGTTGAGGGAACTAGCGGAGTAAACTACGAGCAGTACTTC.

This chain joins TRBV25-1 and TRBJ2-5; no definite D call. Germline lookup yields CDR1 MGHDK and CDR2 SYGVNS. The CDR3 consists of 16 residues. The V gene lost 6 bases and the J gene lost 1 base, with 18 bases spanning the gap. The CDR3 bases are TGTGCCAGCAGCTATCCATGGGGTGCGGCCCAAGAGACCCAGTACTTC. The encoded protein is CASSYPWGAAQETQYF.

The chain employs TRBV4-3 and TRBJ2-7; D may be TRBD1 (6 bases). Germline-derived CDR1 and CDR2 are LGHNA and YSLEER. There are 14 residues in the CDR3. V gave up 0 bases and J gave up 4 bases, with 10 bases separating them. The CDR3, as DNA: TGCGCCAGCAGCCAAGATTCCAGGGGATACGAGCAGTACTTC. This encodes CASSQDSRGYEQYF.

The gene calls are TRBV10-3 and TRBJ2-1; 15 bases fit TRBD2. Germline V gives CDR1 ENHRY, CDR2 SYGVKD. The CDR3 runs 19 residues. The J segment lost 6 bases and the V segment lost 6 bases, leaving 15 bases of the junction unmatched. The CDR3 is CAISVAGTSGRSTVNEQFF. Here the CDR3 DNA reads TGTGCCATCAGCGTGGCCGGGACTAGCGGGAGGTCGACCGTCAATGAGCAGTTCTTC.

In DNA form, the CDR3 reads TGCGCCAGCAGCCGGGGTGTGGTCACTGAAGCTTTCTTT. Amino acids: CASSRGVVTEAFF. The genes are TRBV5-1 and TRBJ1-1; D unresolved. The length of the CDR3 is 13 residues. The ends were cut back, 4 bases at V and 4 bases at J, with 11 bases in the middle. Germline CDR1 and CDR2: SGHRS and YFSETQ.

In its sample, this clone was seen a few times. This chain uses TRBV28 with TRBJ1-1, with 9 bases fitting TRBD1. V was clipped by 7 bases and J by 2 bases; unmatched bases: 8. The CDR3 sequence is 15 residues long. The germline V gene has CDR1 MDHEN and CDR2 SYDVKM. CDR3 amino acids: CASTGTGNDNTEAFF. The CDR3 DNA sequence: TGTGCCAGCACCGGGACAGGGAACGACAACACTGAAGCTTTCTTT.

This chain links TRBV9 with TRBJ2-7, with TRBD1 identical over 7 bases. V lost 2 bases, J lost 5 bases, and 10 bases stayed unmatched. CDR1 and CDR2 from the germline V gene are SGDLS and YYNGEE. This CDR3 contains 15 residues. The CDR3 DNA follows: TGTGCCAGCAGCGTCGGCAGGGGGATGAGGAACGAGCAGTACTTC. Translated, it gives CASSVGRGMRNEQYF.

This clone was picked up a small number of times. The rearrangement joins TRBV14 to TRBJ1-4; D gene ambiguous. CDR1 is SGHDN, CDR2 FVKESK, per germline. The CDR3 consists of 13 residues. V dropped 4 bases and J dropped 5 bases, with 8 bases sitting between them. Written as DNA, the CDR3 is TGTGCCAGCAGCCGTCAGAGAAATGAAAAACTGTTTTTT. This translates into CASSRQRNEKLFF.

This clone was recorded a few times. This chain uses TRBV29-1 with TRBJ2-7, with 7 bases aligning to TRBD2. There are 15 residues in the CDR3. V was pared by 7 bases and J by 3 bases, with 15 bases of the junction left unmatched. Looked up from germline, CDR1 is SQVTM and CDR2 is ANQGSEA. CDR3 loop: CSGESWTGGNYEQYF. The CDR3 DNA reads TGCAGCGGGGAGTCCTGGACGGGGGGAAACTACGAGCAGTACTTC.

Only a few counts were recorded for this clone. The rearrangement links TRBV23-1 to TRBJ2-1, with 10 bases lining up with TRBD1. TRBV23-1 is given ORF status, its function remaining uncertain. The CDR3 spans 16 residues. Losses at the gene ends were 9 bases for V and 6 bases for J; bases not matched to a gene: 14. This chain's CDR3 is CAREGTGDANGNEQFF. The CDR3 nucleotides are TGCGCCAGGGAGGGGACAGGGGACGCCAATGGCAATGAGCAGTTCTTC.

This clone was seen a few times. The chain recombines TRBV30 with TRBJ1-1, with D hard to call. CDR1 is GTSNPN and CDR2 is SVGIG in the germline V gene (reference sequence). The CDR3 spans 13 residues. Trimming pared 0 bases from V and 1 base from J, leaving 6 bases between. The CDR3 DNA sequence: TGTGCCTGGAGTGTGTCCCCGAACACTGAAGCTTTCTTT. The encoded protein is CAWSVSPNTEAFF.

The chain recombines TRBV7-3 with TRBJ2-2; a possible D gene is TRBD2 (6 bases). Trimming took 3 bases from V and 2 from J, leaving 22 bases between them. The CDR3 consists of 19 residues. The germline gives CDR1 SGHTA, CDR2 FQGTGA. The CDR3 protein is CASSFTTTRAGSNTGELFF. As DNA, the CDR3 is TGTGCCAGCAGCTTCACCACAACTAGAGCGGGCTCCAACACCGGGGAGCTGTTTTTT.

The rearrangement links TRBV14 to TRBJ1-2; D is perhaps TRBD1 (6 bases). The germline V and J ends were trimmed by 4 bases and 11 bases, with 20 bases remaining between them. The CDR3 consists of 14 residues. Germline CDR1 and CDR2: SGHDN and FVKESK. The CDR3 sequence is CASSPLGGRGKYTF. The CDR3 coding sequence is TGTGCCAGCAGCCCTCTCGGGGGTAGGGGGAAGTACACCTTC.

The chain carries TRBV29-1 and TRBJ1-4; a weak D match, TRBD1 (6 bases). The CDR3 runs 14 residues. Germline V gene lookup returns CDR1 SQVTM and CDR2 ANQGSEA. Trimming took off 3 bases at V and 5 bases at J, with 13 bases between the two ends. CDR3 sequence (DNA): TGCAGCGTTGACCCGACAGGCGAGAATGAAAAACTGTTTTTT. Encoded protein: CSVDPTGENEKLFF.

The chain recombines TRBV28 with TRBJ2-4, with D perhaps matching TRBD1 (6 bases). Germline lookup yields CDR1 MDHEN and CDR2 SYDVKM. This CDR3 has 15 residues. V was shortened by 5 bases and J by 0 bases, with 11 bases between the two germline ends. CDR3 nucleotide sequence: TGTGCCAGCAGTGGGACAAACTTAGCCAAAAACATTCAGTACTTC. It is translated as CASSGTNLAKNIQYF.

The CDR3, as DNA: TGCAGCGTTAGGGACAGGGGGAGTTGGGCACCCGGGGAGCTGTTTTTT. Its protein product is CSVRDRGSWAPGELFF. The genes are TRBV29-1 and TRBJ2-2, with TRBD1 identical over 11 bases. The CDR3 totals 16 residues. Per germline, CDR1 SQVTM and CDR2 ANQGSEA. The junction had 11 bases not matched to a gene; V was cut back by 5 bases and J by 6 bases.

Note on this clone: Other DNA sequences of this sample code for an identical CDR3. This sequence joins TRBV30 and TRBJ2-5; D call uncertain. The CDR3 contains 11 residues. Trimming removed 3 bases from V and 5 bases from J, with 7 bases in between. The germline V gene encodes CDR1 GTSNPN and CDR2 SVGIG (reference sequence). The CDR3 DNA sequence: TGTGCCTGGAGCCCCAGGGAGACCCAGTACTTC. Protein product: CAWSPRETQYF.

The CDR3 loop reads CASSSKVGGSTDTQYF. CDR3 DNA sequence: TGCGCCAGCAGCTCGAAAGTGGGAGGGAGCACAGATACGCAGTATTTT. The J gene is TRBJ2-3, the V gene TRBV5-1; 7 bases align to TRBD2. The V segment lost 3 bases and the J segment 0 bases; nucleotides outside the gene matches: 7. This CDR3 has 16 residues. CDR1 and CDR2 (germline): SGHRS, YFSETQ.